This passage covers 32 T cell receptor beta chains from one sample sequenced in a study of cytomegalovirus exposure and HLA in healthy donors. 13 Jbeta primers and 60 Vbeta primers were used for the PCR. Here immunoSEQ multiplex PCR was the method, and the copy in TCRdb shows in-frame clones only, minus some. Reported are about 58,000 clones; the ten largest clones contain roughly 2.1%. The material sequenced was PBMCs. Source of these receptors: a woman aged 18-29 years in good health and CMV-seronegative.

Of note for this clone: This specimen includes other DNA sequences encoding the same CDR3. The V call is TRBV6-5, the J call TRBJ1-2; maybe TRBD1 (6 bases). Germline-derived CDR1 and CDR2 are MNHEY and SVGAGI. Trimming removed 0 bases from V and 8 bases from J, with 13 bases in between. The CDR3 is 14 residues long. The DNA for the CDR3 is TGTGCCAGCAGTTACTCGCGGACAGAGGCCGGCTACACCTTC. It encodes CASSYSRTEAGYTF.

CDR3 sequence: CASSLGLVSDTQYF. The CDR3 DNA reads as TGTGCCAGCTCCCTAGGACTAGTGTCAGATACGCAGTATTTT. This chain joins TRBV18 and TRBJ2-3, with TRBD2 matching 7 bases. Germline CDR1 is KGHSH and CDR2 is LQKENI. The V gene end was trimmed by 6 bases and the J gene end by 4 bases; junction bases not matched to a gene: 7. The CDR3 runs to 14 residues.

The gene calls are TRBV19 and TRBJ1-6; 10 bases match TRBD1. Germline CDR1 and CDR2: LNHDA and SQIVND (reference sequence). J lost 2 bases, V lost 5 bases, and 6 bases had no gene match. The CDR3 length is 17 residues. The CDR3 loop is CASSPRQGATYNSPLHF. For the CDR3, the DNA is TGTGCCAGTAGTCCCCGACAGGGGGCGACCTATAATTCACCCCTCCACTTT.

The chain is built from TRBV5-1 and TRBJ1-2, with a weak D call TRBD1 (5 bases). V was pared by 7 bases and J by 5 bases, with 24 bases between. Germline CDR1 reads SGHRS; CDR2 reads YFSETQ. The CDR3 extends over 16 amino acids. The CDR3 here is CASGPRSPTGSYGYTF. DNA of the CDR3: TGCGCCAGCGGGCCCAGATCCCCCACAGGCTCTTATGGCTACACCTTC. Drawing the rest from reference TRBV5-1 and TRBJ1-2, the complete variable domain is KAGVTQTPRYLIKTRGQQVTLSCSPISGHRSVSWYQQTPGQGLQFLFEYFSETQRNKGNFPGRFSGRQFSNSRSEMNVSTLELGDSALYLCASGPRSPTGSYGYTFGSGTRLTVV.

In regard to this clone: Other DNA sequences in this specimen translate into the identical CDR3. The DNA for the CDR3 is TGTGCCAGCAGCTTTGGATGGGGGGGCAGAGGCAATCAGCCCCAGCATTTT. Its translation: CASSFGWGGRGNQPQHF. The chain has TRBV7-9 and TRBJ1-5, with D possibly matching TRBD1 (6 bases). Germline-derived CDR1 and CDR2 are SEHNR and FQNEAQ (reference sequence). Trimming left V 3 bases short and J 2 bases short, with 17 bases between. CDR3 length: 17 amino acids.

The V gene is TRBV29-1, the J gene TRBJ2-1, with a weak D call TRBD1 (6 bases). This CDR3 contains 14 residues. V lost 4 bases and J lost 4, with 14 bases in between. Germline V gene data show CDR1 as SQVTM and CDR2 as ANQGSEA. CDR3 amino acids: CSVVAGVSYNEQFF. Written as DNA, the CDR3 is TGCAGCGTTGTCGCAGGGGTCTCTTACAATGAGCAGTTCTTC.

This chain joins TRBV5-6 and TRBJ1-2, with no clear D. With 5 bases removed from V and 6 bases from J, the gap between germline ends came to 20 bases. The V gene's germline CDR1 is SGHDT and CDR2 YYEEEE. The CDR3 covers 15 residues. The chain's CDR3 is CASRFGRVGGNGYTF. For the CDR3, the DNA is TGTGCCAGCAGGTTCGGACGGGTGGGAGGAAATGGCTACACCTTC.

V usage is TRBV9 and J usage is TRBJ2-1, with D maybe TRBD2 (7 bases). Trimming pared 4 bases from V and 6 bases from J, leaving 17 bases between. Germline loops: CDR1 SGDLS, CDR2 YYNGEE. The CDR3 contains 15 residues. The chain's CDR3 is CASSPRGGGPNEQFF. CDR3 sequence (DNA): TGTGCCAGCAGCCCCCGAGGGGGGGGCCCCAATGAGCAGTTCTTC. Based on the CDR3 plus reference TRBV9 and TRBJ2-1, the full variable domain is DSGVTQTPKHLITATGQRVTLRCSPRSGDLSVYWYQQSLDQGLQFLIQYYNGEERAKGNILERFSAQQFPDLHSELNLSSLELGDSALYFCASSPRGGGPNEQFFGPGTRLTVL.

The gene calls are TRBV2 and TRBJ2-5; D may be TRBD1 (5 bases). The CDR3 covers 14 residues. The germline gives CDR1 SNHLY, CDR2 FYNNEI. The germline V and J ends were trimmed by 4 bases and 2 bases, with 11 bases remaining between them. The CDR3 sequence is CASSVDRGQETQYF. CDR3 nucleotide sequence: TGTGCCAGCAGTGTTGACAGAGGACAAGAGACCCAGTACTTC. Together with reference TRBV2 and TRBJ2-5, the CDR3 gives the full variable domain: EPEVTQTPSHQVTQMGQEVILRCVPISNHLYFYWYRQILGQKVEFLVSFYNNEISEKSEIFDDQFSVERPDGSNFTLKIRSTKLEDSAMYFCASSVDRGQETQYFGPGTRLLVL.

The rearrangement links TRBV7-2 to TRBJ2-7; tentative D call: TRBD2 (5 bases). The germline V gene has CDR1 SGHTA and CDR2 FQGNSA. The CDR3 has 16 residues. V lost 0 bases and J 0 bases, leaving 12 bases between the germline ends. This chain's CDR3 is CASSLAPGSHSYEQYF. In DNA form, the CDR3 reads TGTGCCAGCAGCTTAGCACCGGGGTCACACTCCTACGAGCAGTACTTC.

The V gene is TRBV6-1, the J gene TRBJ1-2; D is unclear. CDR1 and CDR2 from the germline V gene are MNHNS and SASEGT. V gave up 7 bases and J gave up 4 bases, with 10 bases separating them. The CDR3 sequence is 12 residues long. The DNA for the CDR3 is TGTGCCAGCACCCCTAGTATCTATGGCTACACCTTC. It translates to CASTPSIYGYTF.

The gene calls are TRBV5-1 and TRBJ1-2, with 7 bases fitting TRBD1. CDR3 length: 15 residues. Germline V gene lookup returns CDR1 SGHRS and CDR2 YFSETQ. The ends lost 4 bases at V and 8 bases at J; junction bases unmatched: 14. The CDR3 bases are TGCGCCAGCAGCGAGAACAGGGGTTCGGTCGGGGGCTACACCTTC. This codes for CASSENRGSVGGYTF. Full variable domain (missing parts from reference TRBV5-1 and TRBJ1-2): KAGVTQTPRYLIKTRGQQVTLSCSPISGHRSVSWYQQTPGQGLQFLFEYFSETQRNKGNFPGRFSGRQFSNSRSEMNVSTLELGDSALYLCASSENRGSVGGYTFGSGTRLTVV.

The V call is TRBV9, the J call TRBJ2-7, with 9 positions matching TRBD1. Germline V gene data show CDR1 as SGDLS and CDR2 as YYNGEE. V was pared by 4 bases and J by 5 bases, with 4 bases of the junction left unmatched. The CDR3 spans 13 residues. The CDR3 sequence is CASSIWTGDEQYF. The DNA of the CDR3 is TGTGCCAGCAGCATCTGGACAGGGGACGAGCAGTACTTC.

The V call is TRBV27, the J call TRBJ2-3; 7 positions agree with TRBD1. This CDR3 has 17 amino acids. CDR1 is MNHEY and CDR2 is SMNVEV in the germline V gene (reference sequence). The junction had 20 bases not matched to a gene; V was cut back by 6 bases and J by 8 bases. The CDR3 DNA sequence: TGTGCCAGCAGCATACCCACACAGGGGTATCGGGTTGGTACGCAGTATTTT. Amino acid sequence: CASSIPTQGYRVGTQYF.

V is TRBV11-3 and J is TRBJ2-1, with 12 positions matching TRBD2. The V segment lost 8 bases and the J segment 7 bases; nucleotides outside the gene matches: 3. The CDR3 sequence is 13 residues long. Looked up from germline, CDR1 is SGHNT and CDR2 is YENEEA. The DNA for the CDR3 is TGTGCCAGCGGACTAGCGGGAAGGAATGAGCAGTTCTTC. Translated, it gives CASGLAGRNEQFF.

V gene TRBV14 combines with J gene TRBJ2-7; TRBD2 aligns across 11 bases. The germline V gene has CDR1 SGHDN and CDR2 FVKESK. The CDR3 has 14 amino acids. V was clipped by 1 base and J by 4 bases; unmatched bases: 0. The CDR3 sequence: CASSQGLAGYEQYF. The CDR3 DNA sequence: TGTGCCAGCAGCCAAGGACTAGCGGGATACGAGCAGTACTTC.

V usage is TRBV10-3 and J usage is TRBJ1-1, with TRBD1 identical over 9 bases. CDR3 size: 14 residues. The germline V gene has CDR1 ENHRY and CDR2 SYGVKD. The V segment lost 10 bases and the J segment 1 base; nucleotides outside the gene matches: 7. CDR3 loop: CATGQGRGNTEAFF. In DNA, the CDR3 is TGTGCCACGGGACAGGGTAGGGGGAACACTGAAGCTTTCTTT.

This rearrangement joins TRBV15 to TRBJ1-4, with TRBD1 as a possible D gene (6 bases). CDR1 and CDR2 (germline): LNHNV, YYDKDF (reference sequence). This CDR3 is 15 amino acids long. Trimming took off 3 bases at V and 8 bases at J, with 16 bases between the two ends. CDR3 DNA sequence: TGTGCCACCAGCAGGCAGGGGAATCGAGGGGAAAAACTGTTTTTT. Its protein is CATSRQGNRGEKLFF.

The V call is TRBV6-1, the J call TRBJ2-1; TRBD2 aligns across 13 bases. Trimming removed 4 bases from V and 3 bases from J; junction bases left unmatched: 0. The CDR3 is 15 residues long. CDR1 is MNHNS, CDR2 SASEGT, per germline. Written as DNA, the CDR3 is TGTGCCAGCAGTGGACTAGCGGGGGGCTACAATGAGCAGTTCTTC. It codes for CASSGLAGGYNEQFF.

This rearrangement joins TRBV29-1 to TRBJ2-3, with D perhaps matching TRBD1 (5 bases). The V end lost 6 bases, the J end lost 2 bases, and 12 bases lay between the germline ends. The CDR3 loop spans 13 amino acids. Germline V gene data show CDR1 as SQVTM and CDR2 as ANQGSEA. As DNA, the CDR3 is TGCAGCGTAGGGGAAAGGGCCACAGATACGCAGTATTTT. It specifies CSVGERATDTQYF.

The rearrangement links TRBV20-1 to TRBJ1-1; no reliable D call. This CDR3 has 8 amino acids. The germline gives CDR1 DFQATT, CDR2 SNEGSKA (reference sequence). Deletions cut 6 bases from V and 11 bases from J, with 7 bases between. CDR3 nucleotide sequence: TGCAGTGCCCCCCGTGCTTTCTTT. Its protein product is CSAPRAFF.

The V call is TRBV6-5, the J call TRBJ1-3; no clear D gene. The CDR3 sequence is 14 residues long. Per the germline V gene, CDR1 is MNHEY and CDR2 is SVGAGI. V was trimmed by 6 bases and J by 2 bases, leaving 11 bases between them. Written as DNA, the CDR3 is TGTGCCAGCAGCTCCCGGGATGCTGGAAACACCATATATTTT. Translated: CASSSRDAGNTIYF.

The chain combines TRBV9 with TRBJ2-1; TRBD1 agrees at 8 bases. The germline gives CDR1 SGDLS, CDR2 YYNGEE. The CDR3 is 12 residues long. V lost 7 bases and J lost 8; bases outside the gene matches: 5. CDR3 loop: CASGQGVDEQFF. In nucleotides, the CDR3 is TGTGCCAGCGGACAGGGTGTTGATGAGCAGTTCTTC.

CDR3 DNA: TGTGCCAGCACCCTAATGGGACAGCACACCGGGGAGCTGTTTTTT. This gives the protein CASTLMGQHTGELFF. V is TRBV4-2 and J is TRBJ2-2; 7 bases are a match to TRBD1. The V segment lost 7 bases and the J segment 3 bases; nucleotides outside the gene matches: 8. In germline, CDR1 is LGHNA, CDR2 YNFKEQ. The CDR3 is 15 amino acids.

The J gene is TRBJ2-1, the V gene TRBV25-1; possible D gene TRBD2, 6 bases. Germline CDR1 and CDR2: MGHDK and SYGVNS. The V end was cut by 5 bases, the J end by 5 bases, with 25 bases between. This CDR3 spans 18 amino acids. CDR3 amino acids: CASSQLSGGYFRNNEQFF. CDR3 coding DNA: TGTGCCAGCAGTCAACTCTCCGGGGGATACTTCCGAAACAATGAGCAGTTCTTC.

The chain recombines TRBV6-5 with TRBJ2-2; possible D gene TRBD2, 5 bases. V lost 2 bases and J lost 5, with 6 bases in between. The CDR3 has 13 residues. CDR1 is MNHEY, CDR2 SVGAGI, per germline. CDR3 loop: CASSYPGTGELFF. The CDR3 DNA reads TGTGCCAGCAGTTACCCGGGAACCGGGGAGCTGTTTTTT.

The chain has TRBV25-1 and TRBJ1-1; possibly TRBD1 for D (5 bases). The CDR3 spans 16 residues. The ends were cut back, 0 bases at V and 8 bases at J, with 19 bases in the middle. Germline lookup yields CDR1 MGHDK and CDR2 SYGVNS. CDR3 nucleotides: TGTGCCAGCAGTGAATATGCGGACCACAGAAACAGGGAAGCTTTCTTT. Translated: CASSEYADHRNREAFF.

The chain recombines TRBV28 with TRBJ2-7; 14 bases are a match to TRBD2. The germline gives CDR1 MDHEN, CDR2 SYDVKM. The V gene end was trimmed by 6 bases and the J gene end by 5 bases; junction bases not matched to a gene: 18. The CDR3 spans 19 residues. In nucleotides, the CDR3 is TGTGCCAGCAGCCCCCCTCTGTCGACTAGCGGGAGGGCCTTGAACGAGCAGTACTTC. It specifies CASSPPLSTSGRALNEQYF.

This chain connects TRBV18 to TRBJ1-2; weak D call: TRBD1 (6 bases). This CDR3 has 15 amino acids. Trimming shortened V by 3 bases and J by 8 bases, and 19 bases separated the two germline ends. Germline V gene data show CDR1 as KGHSH and CDR2 as LQKENI. The CDR3 DNA follows: TGTGCCAGCTCACCGACAGGCGAGGATTTTCGGGGCTACACCTTC. Translating it yields CASSPTGEDFRGYTF.

V is TRBV5-1 and J is TRBJ2-7; 10 bases fit TRBD2. The J segment lost 7 bases and the V segment lost 0 bases, leaving 7 bases of the junction unmatched. Germline loops: CDR1 SGHRS, CDR2 YFSETQ. This CDR3 spans 15 amino acids. The CDR3 loop is CASSLEAGGPGEQYF. The DNA for the CDR3 is TGCGCCAGCAGCTTGGAAGCGGGAGGGCCAGGGGAGCAGTACTTC.

The chain joins TRBV5-1 to TRBJ1-2; 12 bases are a match to TRBD1. CDR3 length equals 17 residues. Germline V CDR1 and CDR2: SGHRS, YFSETQ. Losses at the gene ends were 1 base for V and 0 bases for J; bases not matched to a gene: 4. Here the CDR3 DNA reads TGCGCCAGCAGCTTGTTGGGGACAGGGGGCGCTAACTATGGCTACACCTTC. Protein product: CASSLLGTGGANYGYTF. The variable domain in full, with the rest retrieved from reference TRBV5-1 and TRBJ1-2, is KAGVTQTPRYLIKTRGQQVTLSCSPISGHRSVSWYQQTPGQGLQFLFEYFSETQRNKGNFPGRFSGRQFSNSRSEMNVSTLELGDSALYLCASSLLGTGGANYGYTFGSGTRLTVV.

The V gene is TRBV18, the J gene TRBJ1-1; the match to TRBD1 covers 7 bases. Looked up from germline, CDR1 is KGHSH and CDR2 is LQKENI. Germline trimming cut 1 base from V and 4 bases from J; bases unmatched to any gene: 6. The CDR3 is 15 residues long. The CDR3 reads CASSPLPSGGTEAFF. The CDR3, as DNA: TGTGCCAGCTCACCACTTCCCTCAGGGGGCACTGAAGCTTTCTTT. Based on the CDR3 plus reference TRBV18 and TRBJ1-1, the full variable domain is NAGVMQNPRHLVRRRGQEARLRCSPMKGHSHVYWYRQLPEEGLKFMVYLQKENIIDESGMPKERFSAEFPKEGPSILRIQQVVRGDSAAYFCASSPLPSGGTEAFFGQGTRLTVV.